The sequence of this T cell receptor beta chain was determined in a study of blood T cell repertoires in COVID-19. The overall study: From the United States, Italy and Spain came samples of acute and convalescent COVID-19. Nucleic acid was either cDNA or gDNA, and it came from T cells, B-cell-depleted T cells, or PBMCs.

Original processing methods: Using reference gene primer amplification, nucleated cell counts were estimated. Clones were read by immunoSEQ multiplex PCR, and TCRdb kept only the in-frame ones, dropping some. V and J calls and clone size are as listed in that table; D and trimming were resolved from the DNA. The sample consists of 200,000 to 250,000 clones, around 80% of them appearing once. The Seattle patients, enrolled during active infection, were followed longitudinally. V was cut by 1 base and J by 1 base, with 9 bases left in between. The CDR3 is 15 amino acids. Germline assignment: CDR1 SEHNR and CDR2 FQNEAQ (reference sequence). Turning to this clone: Other DNA variants within this sample encode the same CDR3.

The chain employs TRBV7-9 and TRBJ2-3; D perhaps matches TRBD2 (7 bases). The source is a woman older than 75 with COVID-19, enrolled during active disease. Sequenced sample: peripheral blood. The CDR3 spells CASSLGGGRTDTQYF. CDR3 nucleotides: TGTGCCAGCAGCTTAGGCGGGGGCCGCACAGATACGCAGTATTTT.